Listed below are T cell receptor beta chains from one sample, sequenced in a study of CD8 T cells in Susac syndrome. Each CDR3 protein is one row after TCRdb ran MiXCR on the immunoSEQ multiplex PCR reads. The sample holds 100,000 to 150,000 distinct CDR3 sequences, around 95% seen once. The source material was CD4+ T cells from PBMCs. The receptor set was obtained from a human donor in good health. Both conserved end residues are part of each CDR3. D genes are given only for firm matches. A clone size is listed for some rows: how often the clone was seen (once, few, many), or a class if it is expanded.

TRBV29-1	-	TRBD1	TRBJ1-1	CSVGDRLLNTEAFF	TGCAGCGTGGGGGACAGGCTTTTGAACACTGAAGCTTTCTTT
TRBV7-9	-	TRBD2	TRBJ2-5	CASSLGLAEQETQYF	TGTGCCAGCAGCTTAGGACTAGCGGAGCAAGAGACCCAGTACTTC
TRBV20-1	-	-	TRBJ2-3	CSGRDLQSTDTQYF	TGCAGTGGACGGGACCTCCAAAGCACAGATACGCAGTATTTT
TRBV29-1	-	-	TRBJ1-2	CSVEARPYGYTF	TGCAGCGTTGAAGCTCGACCGTATGGCTACACCTTC
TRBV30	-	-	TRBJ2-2	CAWSVITGELFF	TGTGCCTGGAGCGTCATTACCGGGGAGCTGTTTTTT
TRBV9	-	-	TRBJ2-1	CASSVLADYNEQFF	TGTGCCAGCAGCGTACTAGCCGACTACAATGAGCAGTTCTTC
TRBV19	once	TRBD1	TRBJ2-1	CASSLDRELHNEQFF	TGTGCCAGTAGCCTGGACAGGGAATTGCACAATGAGCAGTTCTTC
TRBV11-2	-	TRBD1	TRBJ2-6	CASSTMGTVYSGANVLTF	TGTGCCAGCAGCACGATGGGGACAGTGTACTCTGGGGCCAACGTCCTGACTTTC
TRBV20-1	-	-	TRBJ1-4	CSAIPGARGEKLFF	TGCAGTGCTATCCCTGGGGCTCGGGGTGAAAAACTGTTTTTT
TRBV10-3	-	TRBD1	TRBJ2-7	CAISPGTGTYEQYF	TGTGCCATCTCACCGGGGACAGGGACCTACGAGCAGTACTTC
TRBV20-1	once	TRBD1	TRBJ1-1	CSARTGGGVTEAFF	TGCAGTGCGCGGACAGGGGGGGGAGTCACTGAAGCTTTCTTT
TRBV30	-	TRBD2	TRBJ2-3	CAWRMAPLAGRRTDTQYF	TGTGCCTGGAGGATGGCTCCTTTAGCGGGGAGGCGCACAGATACGCAGTATTTT
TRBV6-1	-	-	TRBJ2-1	CASSASTGTYNEQFF	TGTGCCAGCAGTGCTTCGACAGGAACCTACAATGAGCAGTTCTTC
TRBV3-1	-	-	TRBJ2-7	CASSQGVGNRYEQYF	TGTGCCAGCAGCCAAGGGGTGGGAAATAGATACGAGCAGTACTTC
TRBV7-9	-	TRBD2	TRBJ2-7	CASSLGLATTFDEQYF	TGTGCCAGCAGCTTAGGACTAGCGACTACCTTCGACGAGCAGTACTTC
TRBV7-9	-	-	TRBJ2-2	CASSQGAGELFF	TGTGCCAGCAGCCAAGGGGCCGGGGAGCTGTTTTTT
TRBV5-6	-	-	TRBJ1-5	CASSLGTVNQPQHF	TGTGCCAGCAGCTTGGGGACAGTCAATCAGCCCCAGCATTTT
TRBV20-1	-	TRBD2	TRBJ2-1	CSATGGVAGASYNEQFF	TGCAGTGCTACCGGAGGTGTAGCGGGAGCTAGCTACAATGAGCAGTTCTTC
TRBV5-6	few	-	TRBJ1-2	CASSLRGGYTF	TGTGCCAGCAGCTTGCGCGGTGGCTACACCTTC
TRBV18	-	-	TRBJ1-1	CASSPLGTGTEAFF	TGTGCCAGCTCACCACTCGGGACGGGGACTGAAGCTTTCTTT
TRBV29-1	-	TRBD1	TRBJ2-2	CSAEGQGNTGELFF	TGCAGCGCCGAGGGACAGGGAAACACCGGGGAGCTGTTTTTT
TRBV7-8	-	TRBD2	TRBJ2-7	CASSPGRGSYEQYF	TGTGCCAGCAGCCCTGGGCGCGGGAGCTACGAGCAGTACTTC
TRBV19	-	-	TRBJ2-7	CASSIASHLTYEQYF	TGTGCCAGTAGTATAGCCAGTCACCTTACCTACGAGCAGTACTTC
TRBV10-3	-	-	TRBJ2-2	CAISESGESTGELFF	TGTGCCATCAGTGAGTCTGGGGAGTCGACCGGGGAGCTGTTTTTT
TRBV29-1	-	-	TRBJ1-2	CSAIPRADYGYTF	TGCAGCGCAATCCCCCGTGCCGACTATGGCTACACCTTC
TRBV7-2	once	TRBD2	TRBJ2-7	CASSLPTAGAKGEQYF	TGTGCCAGCAGCTTACCGACAGCGGGAGCGAAGGGGGAGCAGTACTTC
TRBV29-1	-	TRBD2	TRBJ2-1	CSVEGYGRNRNEQFF	TGCAGCGTTGAGGGGTACGGGAGGAACCGGAATGAGCAGTTCTTC
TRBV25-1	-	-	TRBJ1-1	CATVGGVNTEAFF	TGTGCCACCGTGGGAGGGGTGAACACTGAAGCTTTCTTT
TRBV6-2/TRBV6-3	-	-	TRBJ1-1	CASSLVDWNTEAFF	TGTGCCAGCAGTTTAGTTGATTGGAACACTGAAGCTTTCTTT
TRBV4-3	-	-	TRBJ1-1	CASSQAEGDSRTEAFF	TGCGCCAGCAGCCAAGCCGAGGGAGATAGCAGGACTGAAGCTTTCTTT
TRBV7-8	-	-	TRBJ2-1	CASSPSRGWLHEQFF	TGTGCCAGCAGCCCAAGTCGAGGGTGGTTGCATGAGCAGTTCTTC
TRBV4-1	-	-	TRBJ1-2	CASSHITGQGSYGYTF	TGCGCCAGCAGCCACATAACGGGGCAGGGAAGCTATGGCTACACCTTC
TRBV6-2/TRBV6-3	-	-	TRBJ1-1	CASSYRVGEAFF	TGTGCCAGCAGTTACAGGGTCGGTGAAGCTTTCTTT
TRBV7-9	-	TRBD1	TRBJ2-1	CASSVAGTGLNEQFF	TGTGCCAGCAGCGTCGCCGGGACAGGTCTCAATGAGCAGTTCTTC
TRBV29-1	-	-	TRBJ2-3	CSVEGPGRTDTQYF	TGCAGCGTTGAAGGTCCGGGGAGGACAGATACGCAGTATTTT
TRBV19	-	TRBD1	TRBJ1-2	CASRPPGQVLNYGYTF	TGTGCCAGTAGACCTCCGGGACAGGTTCTCAACTATGGCTACACCTTC